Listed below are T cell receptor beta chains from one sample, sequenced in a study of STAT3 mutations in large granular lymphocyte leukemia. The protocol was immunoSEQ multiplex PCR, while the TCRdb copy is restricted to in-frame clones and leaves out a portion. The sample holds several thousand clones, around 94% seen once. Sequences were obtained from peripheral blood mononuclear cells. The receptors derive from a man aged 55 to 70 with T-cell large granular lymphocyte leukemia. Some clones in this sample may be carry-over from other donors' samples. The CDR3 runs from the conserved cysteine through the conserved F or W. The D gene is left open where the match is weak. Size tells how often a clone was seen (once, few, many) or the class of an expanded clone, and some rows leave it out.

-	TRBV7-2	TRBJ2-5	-	TGTGCCAGCAGCTTATCTTTGAGGTTACAAGAGACCCAGTACTTC	CASSLSLRLQETQYF
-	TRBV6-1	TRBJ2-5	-	TGTGCCAGCAGTGAAGGTGCTCAGACCCAGCTATGGGAGACCCAGTACTTC	CASSEGAQTQLWETQYF
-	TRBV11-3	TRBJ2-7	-	TGTGCCAGCAGCTTACACCTAAGCTCCTACGAGCAGTACTTC	CASSLHLSSYEQYF
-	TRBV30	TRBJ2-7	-	TGTGCCTGGAGTGCGACTAACTACGAGCAGTACTTC	CAWSATNYEQYF
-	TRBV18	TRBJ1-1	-	TGTGCCAGCTCATCGGACAGAAACACTGAAGCTTTCTTT	CASSSDRNTEAFF
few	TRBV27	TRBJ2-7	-	TGTGCCAGCAGTTTGGCTAGGACCGCCTACGAGCAGTACTTC	CASSLARTAYEQYF
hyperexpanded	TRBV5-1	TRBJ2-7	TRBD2	TGCGCCAGCAGCGCTCCCCGGGAGGGGACGGCCTACGAGCAGTACTTC	CASSAPREGTAYEQYF
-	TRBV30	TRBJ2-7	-	TGTGCCTGGGGCAGGGGCGTCCCCTACGAGCAGTACTTC	CAWGRGVPYEQYF
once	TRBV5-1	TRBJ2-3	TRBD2	TGCGCCAGCAGCTCTCTAGCGGGAGCTAGCACAGATACGCAGTATTTT	CASSSLAGASTDTQYF
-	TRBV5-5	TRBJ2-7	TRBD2	TGTGCCAGCAGCTCTAGACCGGGACTAGCGGACGAGCAGTACTTC	CASSSRPGLADEQYF
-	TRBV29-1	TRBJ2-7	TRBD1	TGCAGCGCCCCGGACAGGGGAAACACATACGGCTCCTACGAGCAGTACTTC	CSAPDRGNTYGSYEQYF
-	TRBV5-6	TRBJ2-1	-	TGTGCCAGCAGCTTGGTTGCGGGGTTACAGAATGAGCAGTTCTTC	CASSLVAGLQNEQFF
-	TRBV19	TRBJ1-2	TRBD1	TGTGCCAGTAGTATCCGGACAGGGACGGCTAACTATGGCTACACCTTC	CASSIRTGTANYGYTF
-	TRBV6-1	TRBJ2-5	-	TGTGCCACCCGGACAGGCGGGAGCGGGCAAGAGACCCAGTACTTC	CATRTGGSGQETQYF
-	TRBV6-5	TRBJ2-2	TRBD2	TGTGCCAGCAGTTGGGAGGGAGGGAACACCGGGGAGCTGTTTTTT	CASSWEGGNTGELFF
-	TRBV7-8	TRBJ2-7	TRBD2	TGTGCCAGCAGTGAAACCGGGACTAGAATCTCCTACGAGCAGTACTTC	CASSETGTRISYEQYF
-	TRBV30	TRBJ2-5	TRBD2	TGTGCCTGGACTAGGACTAGCGGCCAAGAGACCCAGTACTTC	CAWTRTSGQETQYF
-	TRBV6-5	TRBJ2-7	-	TGTGCCAGCAGTTACGGGCAGGGCGCCTACGAGCAGTACTTC	CASSYGQGAYEQYF
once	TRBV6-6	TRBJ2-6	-	TGTGCCAGCAAGGGACAACTAACTGGGGCCAACGTCCTGACTTTC	CASKGQLTGANVLTF
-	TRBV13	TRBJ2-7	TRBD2	TGTGCCAGCAGCACCCGACTAGCGGGAGACTACGAGCAGTACTTC	CASSTRLAGDYEQYF
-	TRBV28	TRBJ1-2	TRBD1	TGTGCCAGCTTTATATTTCGTAGGGGGCGGAATGGCTACACCTTC	CASFIFRRGRNGYTF
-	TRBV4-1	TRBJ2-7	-	TGCGCCAGCAGCCAAGATGGGACGGCTTCCTACGAGCAGTACTTC	CASSQDGTASYEQYF
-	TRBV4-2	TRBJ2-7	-	TGTGCCAGCAGCCAAGACCGGGGAAACTACGAGCAGTACTTC	CASSQDRGNYEQYF
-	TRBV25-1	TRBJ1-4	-	TGTGCCAGCAAGAGCGATGGTAATGAAAAACTGTTTTTT	CASKSDGNEKLFF
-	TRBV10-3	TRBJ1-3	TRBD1	TGTGCCATCAGTGGACAGGGGGTTTACACCATATATTTT	CAISGQGVYTIYF
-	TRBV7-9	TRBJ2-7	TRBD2	TGTGCCAGCAGCCTTACTAGCGGGATGGGCTCCTACGAGCAGTACTTC	CASSLTSGMGSYEQYF
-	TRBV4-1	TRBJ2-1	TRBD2	TGCGCCAGCAGCCAAGAGGCCAGCGGGAGCTCCTACAATGAGCAGTTCTTC	CASSQEASGSSYNEQFF
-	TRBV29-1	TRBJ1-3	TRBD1	TGCAGCGGCGGACAGGGGAACACCATATATTTT	CSGGQGNTIYF
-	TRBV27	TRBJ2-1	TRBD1	TGTGCCAGCAGGGCGGGACAGGGCTCCTACAATGAGCAGTTCTTC	CASRAGQGSYNEQFF
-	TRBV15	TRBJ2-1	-	TGTGCCACCAGCAGAGATAATCGAGGCTACAATGAGCAGTTCTTC	CATSRDNRGYNEQFF
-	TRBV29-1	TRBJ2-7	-	TGCAGCGTGGGGACGTCCGATTACGAGCAGTACTTC	CSVGTSDYEQYF
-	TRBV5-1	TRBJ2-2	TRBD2	TGCGCCAGCAGCCCGGCTAGCGGGAGTAACACCGGGGAGCTGTTTTTT	CASSPASGSNTGELFF
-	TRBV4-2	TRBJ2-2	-	TGTGCCAGCAGGGATCCTAGCGTATCCACCGGGGAGCTGTTTTTT	CASRDPSVSTGELFF
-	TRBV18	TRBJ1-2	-	TGTGCCAGCTCACAGGGGAGGTATGGCTACACCTTC	CASSQGRYGYTF
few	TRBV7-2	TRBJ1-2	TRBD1	TGTGCCAGCAGCCCCCCCTTGGACAGGGGGGATGGCTACACCTTC	CASSPPLDRGDGYTF
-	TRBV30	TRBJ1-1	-	TGTGCCTGGGGACAGTTCAACACTGAAGCTTTCTTT	CAWGQFNTEAFF
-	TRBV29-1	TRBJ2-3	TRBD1	TGCAGCGTTGAATTCCGGGACAGGGAAAGGGATACGCAGTATTTT	CSVEFRDRERDTQYF
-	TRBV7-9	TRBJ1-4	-	TGTGCCAGCAGCTTATTCCAGGGTGATGAAAAACTGTTTTTT	CASSLFQGDEKLFF
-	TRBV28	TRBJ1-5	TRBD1	TGTGCCAGCAGTCCGGACAGGGGCTCCTATCAGCCCCAGCATTTT	CASSPDRGSYQPQHF
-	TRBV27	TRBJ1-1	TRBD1	TGTGCCAGCAGTTTCAACAGGGGTTACACTGAAGCTTTCTTT	CASSFNRGYTEAFF
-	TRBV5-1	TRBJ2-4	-	TGCGCCAGCAGCTTGCAGGCGCAATCGGGAAACATTCAGTACTTC	CASSLQAQSGNIQYF
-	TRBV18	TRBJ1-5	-	TGTGCCAGCTCATTATCGGACACCTATCAGCCCCAGCATTTT	CASSLSDTYQPQHF
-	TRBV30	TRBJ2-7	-	TGTGCCTGGAGTGTGGGTCTTCTCTACGAGCAGTACTTC	CAWSVGLLYEQYF